Listed below are T cell receptor beta chains from one sample, sequenced in a study of regulatory T cells in long-lasting Graves disease. Each CDR3 protein gets one entry after TCRdb re-called the multiplex PCR reads with MiXCR. The sample yields over 450,000 distinct CDR3 sequences, 20% to 25% seen once. This specimen consisted of peripheral blood mononuclear cells (PBMCs), obtained when the disease was refractory, from a patient treated with antithyroid drugs. These receptors were obtained from a female donor with Graves disease. Both conserved end residues are part of each CDR3. D genes are given only for firm matches. Size values are once, few and many counts, or a class for expanded clones, and some rows have none.

v_call: TRBV12-3/TRBV12-4; d_call: -; j_call: TRBJ1-6; clone_size: many; cdr3_aa: CASSNGSPLHF; cdr3_nt: TGTGCCAGCAGTAATGGTTCACCCCTCCACTTT
v_call: TRBV2; d_call: -; j_call: TRBJ2-5; clone_size: many; cdr3_aa: CASSEKGRAETQYF; cdr3_nt: TGTGCCAGCAGTGAAAAGGGTAGAGCGGAGACCCAGTACTTC
v_call: TRBV6-9; d_call: -; j_call: TRBJ1-1; clone_size: few; cdr3_aa: CASSYGRLPGAEAFF; cdr3_nt: TGTGCCAGCAGTTACGGGAGATTGCCGGGCGCTGAAGCTTTCTTT
v_call: TRBV7-2; d_call: -; j_call: TRBJ1-5; clone_size: -; cdr3_aa: CASSPAGQHNQPQHF; cdr3_nt: TGTGCCAGCAGCCCCGCAGGTCAGCACAATCAGCCCCAGCATTTT
v_call: TRBV6-1; d_call: TRBD1; j_call: TRBJ2-5; clone_size: many; cdr3_aa: CASRLTGGETQYF; cdr3_nt: TGTGCCAGCAGGCTGACAGGGGGGGAGACCCAGTACTTC
v_call: TRBV7-2; d_call: TRBD2; j_call: TRBJ2-1; clone_size: few; cdr3_aa: CASSLAGGGNEQFF; cdr3_nt: TGTGCCAGCAGCTTAGCGGGGGGGGGAAATGAGCAGTTCTTC
v_call: TRBV5-6; d_call: TRBD1; j_call: TRBJ1-1; clone_size: few; cdr3_aa: CASSFTGGAAFTEAFF; cdr3_nt: TGTGCCAGCAGCTTCACAGGGGGCGCCGCGTTTACTGAAGCTTTCTTT
v_call: TRBV2; d_call: TRBD1; j_call: TRBJ1-2; clone_size: many; cdr3_aa: CASSVGGGLLSNYGYTF; cdr3_nt: TGTGCCAGCAGTGTGGGAGGGGGCCTCCTGTCTAACTATGGCTACACCTTC
v_call: TRBV28; d_call: -; j_call: TRBJ2-5; clone_size: many; cdr3_aa: CASSPSTLQKTQYF; cdr3_nt: TGTGCCAGCAGTCCCTCGACACTCCAGAAGACCCAGTACTTC
v_call: TRBV28; d_call: -; j_call: TRBJ1-5; clone_size: many; cdr3_aa: CAVIRQSSNQPQHF; cdr3_nt: TGTGCCGTGATCAGACAGTCTAGCAATCAGCCCCAGCATTTT
v_call: TRBV6-1; d_call: TRBD2; j_call: TRBJ2-1; clone_size: -; cdr3_aa: CASSTRGGDEQFF; cdr3_nt: TGTGCCAGCAGTACTCGGGGGGGCGATGAGCAGTTCTTC
v_call: TRBV2; d_call: -; j_call: TRBJ1-6; clone_size: -; cdr3_aa: CASAGNSPLHF; cdr3_nt: TGTGCCAGCGCGGGTAATTCACCCCTCCACTTT
v_call: TRBV10-3; d_call: -; j_call: TRBJ2-7; clone_size: few; cdr3_aa: CAISESTRAGYEQYF; cdr3_nt: TGTGCCATCAGTGAGTCGACCAGGGCGGGCTACGAGCAGTACTTC
v_call: TRBV12-3/TRBV12-4; d_call: -; j_call: TRBJ1-1; clone_size: few; cdr3_aa: CASSLTGGDGTEAFF; cdr3_nt: TGTGCCAGCAGTTTAACGGGGGGGGACGGCACTGAAGCTTTCTTT
v_call: TRBV28; d_call: -; j_call: TRBJ1-3; clone_size: many; cdr3_aa: CASRPDRSYSGNTIYF; cdr3_nt: TGTGCCAGCAGACCCGACAGGAGTTACTCTGGAAACACCATATATTTT
v_call: TRBV13; d_call: -; j_call: TRBJ2-3; clone_size: -; cdr3_aa: CASSIGRGSTDTQYF; cdr3_nt: TGTGCCAGCAGCATTGGACGAGGGAGCACAGATACGCAGTATTTT
v_call: TRBV28; d_call: TRBD2; j_call: TRBJ2-3; clone_size: -; cdr3_aa: CASSPITSGRSTDTQYF; cdr3_nt: TGTGCCAGCAGTCCAATCACTAGCGGGAGGTCCACAGATACGCAGTATTTT
v_call: TRBV12-3/TRBV12-4; d_call: -; j_call: TRBJ2-7; clone_size: few; cdr3_aa: CASSFFRGAPPYEQYF; cdr3_nt: TGTGCCAGCAGTTTTTTCCGGGGGGCCCCACCCTACGAGCAGTACTTC
v_call: TRBV6-1; d_call: -; j_call: TRBJ1-2; clone_size: many; cdr3_aa: CASMSSGFYGYTF; cdr3_nt: TGTGCCAGCATGAGTTCAGGGTTCTATGGCTACACCTTC
v_call: TRBV30; d_call: -; j_call: TRBJ2-5; clone_size: few; cdr3_aa: CAWSVQEGETQYF; cdr3_nt: TGTGCCTGGAGTGTACAAGAGGGAGAGACCCAGTACTTC
v_call: TRBV28; d_call: -; j_call: TRBJ2-3; clone_size: -; cdr3_aa: CASRSEVGTDTQYF; cdr3_nt: TGTGCCAGCAGATCTGAGGTCGGCACAGATACGCAGTATTTT
v_call: TRBV7-6; d_call: TRBD2; j_call: TRBJ2-7; clone_size: many; cdr3_aa: CASSLSGAGAYEQYF; cdr3_nt: TGTGCCAGCAGCCTGTCCGGCGCGGGAGCTTACGAGCAGTACTTC
v_call: TRBV28; d_call: -; j_call: TRBJ1-5; clone_size: many; cdr3_aa: CASSLSVRHPDSNQPQHF; cdr3_nt: TGTGCCAGCAGTTTGTCCGTCCGACACCCCGATAGCAATCAGCCCCAGCATTTT
v_call: TRBV6-2/TRBV6-3; d_call: -; j_call: TRBJ1-2; clone_size: many; cdr3_aa: CASRQGSNYGYTF; cdr3_nt: TGTGCCAGCAGACAGGGATCTAACTATGGCTACACCTTC
v_call: TRBV20-1; d_call: TRBD1; j_call: TRBJ2-5; clone_size: -; cdr3_aa: CSAKTGGGLETQYF; cdr3_nt: TGCAGTGCTAAGACAGGGGGCGGTCTGGAGACCCAGTACTTC
v_call: TRBV11-2; d_call: -; j_call: TRBJ1-1; clone_size: many; cdr3_aa: CASSPEGWGEAFF; cdr3_nt: TGTGCCAGCAGCCCAGAGGGGTGGGGGGAAGCTTTCTTT
v_call: TRBV3-1; d_call: -; j_call: TRBJ1-6; clone_size: -; cdr3_aa: CASSQKGGMALHF; cdr3_nt: TGTGCCAGCAGCCAAAAAGGGGGAATGGCCCTCCACTTT
v_call: TRBV19; d_call: -; j_call: TRBJ2-7; clone_size: -; cdr3_aa: CASTPGFGLSVYEQYF; cdr3_nt: TGTGCCAGTACGCCGGGATTCGGACTATCGGTTTACGAGCAGTACTTC
v_call: TRBV7-9; d_call: -; j_call: TRBJ1-6; clone_size: -; cdr3_aa: CASSTEGNPLSSPLHF; cdr3_nt: TGTGCCAGCAGCACCGAGGGAAACCCCTTGAGTTCACCCCTCCACTTT
v_call: TRBV6-2/TRBV6-3; d_call: -; j_call: TRBJ2-6; clone_size: -; cdr3_aa: CASSYASRGAGANVLTF; cdr3_nt: TGTGCCAGCAGTTACGCAAGTCGGGGTGCCGGGGCCAACGTCCTGACTTTC
v_call: TRBV30; d_call: -; j_call: TRBJ2-7; clone_size: few; cdr3_aa: CAWSEGSLQYF; cdr3_nt: TGTGCCTGGAGTGAAGGGAGCTTACAGTACTTC
v_call: TRBV29-1; d_call: -; j_call: TRBJ2-7; clone_size: few; cdr3_aa: CSVAWYYEQYF; cdr3_nt: TGCAGCGTTGCATGGTATTACGAGCAGTACTTC
v_call: TRBV2; d_call: -; j_call: TRBJ2-5; clone_size: many; cdr3_aa: CASSEPGSPETQYF; cdr3_nt: TGTGCCAGCAGTGAACCCGGCAGCCCAGAGACCCAGTACTTC
v_call: TRBV10-3; d_call: -; j_call: TRBJ1-4; clone_size: -; cdr3_aa: CAISEPPQGTTNEKLFF; cdr3_nt: TGTGCCATCAGTGAGCCGCCCCAGGGTACAACTAATGAAAAACTGTTTTTT
v_call: TRBV28; d_call: TRBD1; j_call: TRBJ2-7; clone_size: many; cdr3_aa: CASRQGTASSYEQYF; cdr3_nt: TGTGCCAGCAGACAAGGGACAGCCAGCTCCTACGAGCAGTACTTC
v_call: TRBV12-3/TRBV12-4; d_call: -; j_call: TRBJ1-5; clone_size: -; cdr3_aa: CASSHLNSNQPQHF; cdr3_nt: TGTGCCAGCAGCCATTTAAATAGCAATCAGCCCCAGCATTTT
v_call: TRBV12-3/TRBV12-4; d_call: -; j_call: TRBJ2-2; clone_size: many; cdr3_aa: CASSLVGRAGELFF; cdr3_nt: TGTGCCAGCAGTTTAGTTGGACGCGCCGGGGAGCTGTTTTTT
v_call: TRBV20-1; d_call: TRBD2; j_call: TRBJ2-7; clone_size: -; cdr3_aa: CSARALLAGSYEQYF; cdr3_nt: TGCAGTGCTAGGGCCCTACTAGCGGGATCCTACGAGCAGTACTTC
v_call: TRBV2; d_call: -; j_call: TRBJ1-2; clone_size: many; cdr3_aa: CASSPRDSYGYTF; cdr3_nt: TGTGCCAGCAGCCCTAGGGACTCCTATGGCTACACCTTC
v_call: TRBV6-5; d_call: TRBD2; j_call: TRBJ2-7; clone_size: many; cdr3_aa: CASSYSPSGSGEQYF; cdr3_nt: TGTGCCAGCAGTTACTCTCCTAGCGGGAGCGGTGAGCAGTACTTC
v_call: TRBV3-1; d_call: -; j_call: TRBJ2-7; clone_size: few; cdr3_aa: CASGIQGAGEQYF; cdr3_nt: TGTGCCAGCGGGATTCAAGGGGCCGGCGAGCAGTACTTC
v_call: TRBV25-1; d_call: -; j_call: TRBJ2-7; clone_size: -; cdr3_aa: CASSGTGRSSGEQYF; cdr3_nt: TGTGCCAGCAGTGGTACAGGGAGGTCGAGTGGCGAGCAGTACTTC
v_call: TRBV27; d_call: TRBD1; j_call: TRBJ1-4; clone_size: -; cdr3_aa: CASSSWDRAWANEKLFF; cdr3_nt: TGTGCCAGCAGCTCTTGGGACAGGGCTTGGGCTAATGAAAAACTGTTTTTT
v_call: TRBV28; d_call: -; j_call: TRBJ1-5; clone_size: many; cdr3_aa: CASSFDSFYIIKPQHF; cdr3_nt: TGTGCCAGCAGTTTTGATAGCTTCTACATAATAAAGCCCCAGCATTTT
v_call: TRBV15; d_call: TRBD1; j_call: TRBJ1-6; clone_size: few; cdr3_aa: CATSRDFETGSSPLHF; cdr3_nt: TGTGCCACCAGCAGAGATTTCGAGACAGGGAGTTCACCCCTCCACTTT
v_call: TRBV6-1; d_call: TRBD1; j_call: TRBJ2-2; clone_size: -; cdr3_aa: CASRPMDRAGGELFF; cdr3_nt: TGTGCCAGCAGACCAATGGACAGGGCGGGCGGGGAGCTGTTTTTT
v_call: TRBV20-1; d_call: -; j_call: TRBJ2-5; clone_size: many; cdr3_aa: CSAREQGVQETQYF; cdr3_nt: TGCAGTGCTAGAGAGCAGGGCGTTCAAGAGACCCAGTACTTC
v_call: TRBV6-2/TRBV6-3; d_call: -; j_call: TRBJ1-1; clone_size: once; cdr3_aa: CASPSGTEAFF; cdr3_nt: TGTGCCAGCCCGTCGGGGACTGAAGCTTTCTTT
v_call: TRBV10-3; d_call: TRBD1; j_call: TRBJ2-7; clone_size: many; cdr3_aa: CAILGTGSYEQYF; cdr3_nt: TGTGCCATCTTAGGGACAGGGTCCTACGAGCAGTACTTC
v_call: TRBV28; d_call: -; j_call: TRBJ2-6; clone_size: many; cdr3_aa: CASSGWTGANVLTF; cdr3_nt: TGTGCCAGCTCTGGGTGGACTGGGGCCAACGTCCTGACTTTC
v_call: TRBV14; d_call: -; j_call: TRBJ2-3; clone_size: -; cdr3_aa: CASSPQVADTQYF; cdr3_nt: TGTGCCAGCAGCCCGCAAGTCGCAGATACGCAGTATTTT
v_call: TRBV28; d_call: TRBD1; j_call: TRBJ2-1; clone_size: -; cdr3_aa: CASSALIRQDRGQNEQFF; cdr3_nt: TGTGCCAGCAGTGCATTAATTCGACAGGACAGGGGGCAGAATGAGCAGTTCTTC
v_call: TRBV2; d_call: TRBD1; j_call: TRBJ1-1; clone_size: many; cdr3_aa: CASSVGQVETEAFF; cdr3_nt: TGTGCCAGCAGTGTGGGACAGGTAGAAACTGAAGCTTTCTTT
v_call: TRBV13; d_call: TRBD1; j_call: TRBJ2-7; clone_size: -; cdr3_aa: CASSGRDSASYEQYF; cdr3_nt: TGTGCCAGCAGCGGCCGGGACAGTGCCTCCTACGAGCAGTACTTC
v_call: TRBV20-1; d_call: TRBD2; j_call: TRBJ2-2; clone_size: -; cdr3_aa: CSARARLAGGVRDTGELFF; cdr3_nt: TGCAGTGCTAGAGCTCGACTAGCGGGAGGGGTTAGGGACACCGGGGAGCTGTTTTTT
v_call: TRBV27; d_call: TRBD2; j_call: TRBJ2-5; clone_size: few; cdr3_aa: CASSSWRESSKTQYF; cdr3_nt: TGTGCCAGCAGTTCATGGCGGGAGTCCTCAAAGACCCAGTACTTC
v_call: TRBV7-2; d_call: -; j_call: TRBJ1-4; clone_size: many; cdr3_aa: CASSPHFAFEKLFF; cdr3_nt: TGTGCCAGCAGCCCCCATTTTGCGTTTGAAAAACTGTTTTTT
v_call: TRBV12-3/TRBV12-4; d_call: TRBD2; j_call: TRBJ2-5; clone_size: few; cdr3_aa: CASSRKLAAEETQYF; cdr3_nt: TGTGCCAGCAGTAGAAAGCTAGCGGCGGAGGAGACCCAGTACTTC
v_call: TRBV7-2; d_call: -; j_call: TRBJ2-7; clone_size: many; cdr3_aa: CASSRVGQGSYEQYF; cdr3_nt: TGTGCCAGCAGCAGGGTGGGGCAGGGCTCCTACGAGCAGTACTTC
v_call: TRBV28; d_call: -; j_call: TRBJ1-5; clone_size: few; cdr3_aa: CASSPLPSNQPQHF; cdr3_nt: TGTGCCAGCAGCCCGCTCCCGAGCAATCAGCCCCAGCATTTT